Listed below are T cell receptor beta chains from one sample, sequenced in a study of T cell clonotyping in hematopoietic cell transplantation. The assay was immunoSEQ multiplex PCR, and TCRdb's table has in-frame clones only and misses some. The profile shows 2,000 or so clones, around 94% of them singletons. The sequencing used peripheral blood mononuclear cells, collected 30 days after allogeneic stem cell transplant. These receptor sequences come from a female patient aged 45 to 65 who had an allogeneic stem cell transplant from a related donor, so the T cells may come from the graft donor. Some clones in this sample may be carry-over from other donors' samples. Each CDR3 is given with its conserved first and last residue. D genes are given only for firm matches. Clone size is given for some rows only: seen once, a few or many times, or a class if the clone is expanded.

>.|TRBV11-2|TRBJ1-6|.
TGTGCCAGCAGCCCCCCTGGGGCGGGGGTGAGGTCACCCCTCCACTTT
CASSPPGAGVRSPLHF
>.|TRBV21-1|TRBJ1-3|.
TGTGCCAGCAGCAAATTGGGGGGGCCTTGCTCTGGAAACACCATATATTTT
CASSKLGGPCSGNTIYF
>.|TRBV5-1|TRBJ2-5|.
TGCGCCAGCAGCTACCGGGACCAACAAGAGACCCAGTACTTC
CASSYRDQQETQYF
>.|TRBV5-1|TRBJ2-3|TRBD1
TGCGCCAGCAGCTTGGGGGGGACAGGGTTCACAGATACGCAGTATTTT
CASSLGGTGFTDTQYF
>once|TRBV6-1|TRBJ2-6|.
TGTGCCAGCCGCCCCACTTCTGGGGCCAACGTCCTGACTTTC
CASRPTSGANVLTF
>.|TRBV2|TRBJ2-7|.
TGTGCCAGCAGTGCGATGGGCGAGCAGTACTTC
CASSAMGEQYF
>.|TRBV16|TRBJ1-1|.
TGTGCCAGCAGCCAAAACAGAGGAAATGGGGCTTTCTTT
CASSQNRGNGAFF
>.|TRBV9|TRBJ1-6|TRBD1
TGTGCCAGCAGCGTGACAGGGGCCCATAATTCACCCCTCCACTTT
CASSVTGAHNSPLHF
>once|TRBV7-3|TRBJ2-2|TRBD1
TGTGCCAGCAGTTCGGACAGGGAGTACACCGGGGAGCTGTTTTTT
CASSSDREYTGELFF
>.|TRBV2|TRBJ1-6|.
TGTGCCAGCCTCATCGGTGGGGGGTATAATTCACCCCTCCACTTT
CASLIGGGYNSPLHF
>once|TRBV7-9|TRBJ1-4|.
TGTGCCAGCAGCTCTGGGGGGAAGGGAGAAAAACTGTTTTTT
CASSSGGKGEKLFF
>.|TRBV19|TRBJ2-6|.
TGTGCCAGTAGACAGGGACCTGGGGCCAACGTCCTGACTTTC
CASRQGPGANVLTF
>.|TRBV6-5|TRBJ2-7|TRBD2
TGTGCCAGCAGTTACTCGGGGGGGGGCGAGCAGTACTTC
CASSYSGGGEQYF
>.|TRBV30|TRBJ1-5|.
TGTGCCTGGAGTCCCGCGACTACAAATCAGCCCCAGCATTTT
CAWSPATTNQPQHF
>.|TRBV7-9|TRBJ1-1|.
TGTGCCAGCATGGGGCCTATGAGGAACACTGAAGCTTTCTTT
CASMGPMRNTEAFF
>.|TRBV7-6|TRBJ1-5|.
TGTGCCAGCAGCTTAGGAAGGTATCAGCCCCAGCATTTT
CASSLGRYQPQHF
>.|TRBV7-2|TRBJ1-2|TRBD1
TGTGCCAGCAGCTCTACCGTGGGACAGGGGACACATGGCTACACCTTC
CASSSTVGQGTHGYTF